A single sample gave rise to the 8 T cell receptor beta chains below, sequenced in a study of blood T cell repertoires in COVID-19. The protocol was immunoSEQ multiplex PCR, while the TCRdb copy is restricted to in-frame clones and leaves out a portion. The sample has roughly 270,000 clones, around 80% seen once; the top ten hold 5%. Sequenced input: PBMCs or T cells enriched from blood (not recorded which). These receptors were taken from a middle-aged man who had been exposed to COVID-19.

CDR3 DNA sequence: TGTGCCAGCATCGAGAGTTCCTCGTACGAGCAGTACTTC. Translating it yields CASIESSSYEQYF. V and J are TRBV28 and TRBJ2-7; D unclear. V was shortened by 7 bases and J by 4 bases, with 14 bases between the two germline ends. Germline V CDR1 and CDR2: MDHEN, SYDVKM. The CDR3 has 13 amino acids.

The rearrangement links TRBV19 to TRBJ2-1, with 7 nucleotides matching TRBD1. The CDR3 is 15 amino acids. CDR1 and CDR2 from the germline V gene are LNHDA and SQIVND (reference sequence). Trimming removed 6 bases from V and 6 bases from J; junction bases left unmatched: 11. This CDR3 is CASRDDRALFNEQFF. CDR3 nucleotide sequence: TGTGCCAGTAGAGATGACAGGGCCCTATTCAATGAGCAGTTCTTC.

The rearrangement joins TRBV12-3 or TRBV12-4 to TRBJ1-1; 8 bases are shared with TRBD1. There are 13 residues in the CDR3. With V trimmed by 10 bases and J by 4 bases, 8 bases remained unmatched. CDR3 protein: CANSRGRRTEAFF. The DNA of the CDR3 is TGTGCCAATTCCAGGGGGCGACGCACTGAAGCTTTCTTT.

The chain has TRBV5-1 and TRBJ2-7; 10 nucleotides match TRBD2. The V gene end was trimmed by 4 bases and the J gene end by 4 bases; junction bases not matched to a gene: 5. This CDR3 is built from 14 residues. CDR1 and CDR2 from the germline V gene are SGHRS and YFSETQ. The CDR3 reads CASSNPSGSYEQYF. CDR3 sequence (DNA): TGCGCCAGCAGCAATCCTAGCGGGAGTTACGAGCAGTACTTC.

The chain combines TRBV5-1 with TRBJ1-2, with D possibly matching TRBD1 (5 bases). CDR3 size: 12 residues. CDR1 is SGHRS and CDR2 is YFSETQ in the germline V gene. Trimming cost V 8 bases and J 8 bases, with 16 bases left between them. CDR3 nucleotide sequence: TGCGCCAGTTCGATTACAGGTTTCGGCTACACCTTC. The encoded protein is CASSITGFGYTF.

V is TRBV5-1 and J is TRBJ2-3, with D possibly matching TRBD1 (6 bases). CDR3 length: 15 amino acids. Trimming removed 0 bases from V and 6 bases from J, with 14 bases in between. CDR1 is SGHRS and CDR2 is YFSETQ in the germline V gene. DNA for the CDR3: TGCGCCAGCAGCTTGGAAGACAGGATTAAGGATACGCAGTATTTT. Translated, it gives CASSLEDRIKDTQYF.

The chain couples TRBV19 to TRBJ2-5; 8 nucleotides line up with TRBD2. The CDR3 extends over 15 amino acids. The V segment lost 3 bases and the J segment 4 bases; nucleotides outside the gene matches: 7. The germline CDR1 and CDR2 sequences are LNHDA and SQIVND (reference sequence). The CDR3 region is CASSIGGLVGETQYF. The CDR3 region has the DNA TGTGCCAGTAGTATCGGGGGACTAGTGGGAGAGACCCAGTACTTC.

This clone was counted a single time. The chain couples TRBV9 to TRBJ1-4, with TRBD1 matching over 7 bases. The V segment lost 3 bases and the J segment 8 bases; nucleotides outside the gene matches: 4. The V gene's germline CDR1 is SGDLS and CDR2 YYNGEE. The CDR3 contains 13 residues. The CDR3 loop reads CASSARTGEKLFF. Here the CDR3 DNA reads TGTGCCAGCAGCGCACGGACAGGCGAAAAACTGTTTTTT.